A selection of T cell receptor beta chains follows, all from one sample in a study of cytomegalovirus exposure and HLA in healthy donors. Libraries were prepared by immunoSEQ multiplex PCR; TCRdb keeps only in-frame clonotypes and omits some of them. The table includes 100,000 to 150,000 clones, approximately 88% detected once. The specimen was PBMCs. These TCRs come from a woman between 18 and 30 years old in good health and CMV-seronegative. Both conserved end residues are part of each CDR3. D genes are given only for firm matches. A clone size is listed for some rows: how often the clone was seen (once, few, many), or a class if it is expanded.

>TRBD1|.|15|TRBJ2-7|TRBV5-1
TGCGCCAGCAGCTTCCGACAGGGGGGACCCTACGAGCAGTACTTC
CASSFRQGGPYEQYF
>TRBD2|.|20|TRBJ2-2|TRBV28
TGTGCCAGCAGTCCCGTTGCTAGCGGGAGTTTGTATCGGGTCACCGGGGAGCTGTTTTTT
CASSPVASGSLYRVTGELFF
>TRBD1|.|14|TRBJ2-7|TRBV28
TGTGCCAGCAGTTTCCGGGGACAGTTGAACGAGCAGTACTTC
CASSFRGQLNEQYF
>.|.|14|TRBJ1-2|TRBV14
TGTGCCAGCAGCCAAGACTTACAGGGCGTGGGCTACACCTTC
CASSQDLQGVGYTF
>TRBD1|.|18|TRBJ2-3|TRBV10-3
TGTGCCATCAGTGAGTCAACCGGGACAGGGTTTGACTTAGATACGCAGTATTTT
CAISESTGTGFDLDTQYF
>.|.|13|TRBJ1-1|TRBV7-9
TGTGCCGGGGGGGGCCAAGTCAACACTGAAGCTTTCTTT
CAGGGQVNTEAFF
>TRBD1|.|14|TRBJ1-1|TRBV5-1
TGCGCCAGCAGCACCAGGGGGCTGGGCACTGAAGCTTTCTTT
CASSTRGLGTEAFF
>TRBD1|.|14|TRBJ1-2|TRBV19
TGTGCCAGTAGTATACGGACAGGGGTGGATGGCTACACCTTC
CASSIRTGVDGYTF
>.|.|13|TRBJ2-7|TRBV5-8
TGTGCCAGCAGCCCCGGTTCCGAATACGAGCAGTACTTC
CASSPGSEYEQYF
>TRBD2|.|13|TRBJ2-7|TRBV25-1
TGTGCCAGCGGACCGGGACTAGCGTACGAGCAGTACTTC
CASGPGLAYEQYF
>.|.|13|TRBJ1-2|TRBV9
TGTGCCAGCAGCGTCAGGGAAAACTATGGCTACACCTTC
CASSVRENYGYTF
>.|few|14|TRBJ1-5|TRBV6-6
TGTGCCAGCAGTTACTCTACGACAAATCAGCCCCAGCATTTT
CASSYSTTNQPQHF
>.|.|13|TRBJ1-2|TRBV5-5
TGTGCCAGCAGCTTGGGGCAGAACTATGGCTACACCTTC
CASSLGQNYGYTF
>TRBD2|.|15|TRBJ2-1|TRBV2
TGTGCCAGCAGTGCCGGGACTAGCGGCTACAATGAGCAGTTCTTC
CASSAGTSGYNEQFF
>.|.|11|TRBJ2-5|TRBV13
TGTGCCAGCAGCGTCGAAGAGACCCAGTACTTC
CASSVEETQYF
>.|.|15|TRBJ1-3|TRBV11-3
TGTGCCAGCAGCTTAAAGTGGAGCTCTGGAAACACCATATATTTT
CASSLKWSSGNTIYF
>.|.|14|TRBJ1-4|TRBV6-1
TGTGCCAGCAGGCAGGGCGCAACTAATGAAAAACTGTTTTTT
CASRQGATNEKLFF
>.|.|12|TRBJ2-7|TRBV2
TGTGCCAGCACGTCCAGGACCTACGAGCAGTACTTC
CASTSRTYEQYF
>TRBD1|once|14|TRBJ2-1|TRBV19
TGTGCCAGTACCGACAGGGGGCCATACAATGAGCAGTTCTTC
CASTDRGPYNEQFF
>TRBD2|.|15|TRBJ2-1|TRBV7-6
TGTGCCAGCAGCTTAGTACTAGCGGGGTACAATGAGCAGTTCTTC
CASSLVLAGYNEQFF
>.|once|15|TRBJ2-7|TRBV11-2
TGTGCCAGCAGCTTAGGGACTCCTCCCGCCTACGAGCAGTACTTC
CASSLGTPPAYEQYF
>TRBD2|.|16|TRBJ2-1|TRBV7-9
TGTGCCAGCAGCTTAGCGAGCCTAGCGGGAGATAGGGAGCAGTTCTTC
CASSLASLAGDREQFF
>TRBD1|once|15|TRBJ2-5|TRBV11-1
TGTGCCAGCAGCTTTAGGACAACAGGGGGAGAGACCCAGTACTTC
CASSFRTTGGETQYF
>.|.|13|TRBJ1-1|TRBV19
TGTGCCAGTAGTCAAGGAGCGAACACTGAAGCTTTCTTT
CASSQGANTEAFF